These T cell receptor beta chains were read from a single sample in a study of blood T cell repertoires in COVID-19. Here immunoSEQ multiplex PCR was the method, and the copy in TCRdb shows in-frame clones only, minus some. Among under 300,000 clones listed, more than 75% were seen once. Sequencing was performed on peripheral blood. The origin of the receptors is a woman aged 70-85 years with active or convalescent COVID-19. Both conserved end residues are part of each CDR3. Fields, in order: D gene, V gene, clone size, J gene, CDR3 DNA, CDR3 protein. A D gene is named only where the DNA matches it firmly. Only some rows state a clone size, as once, few, many or a class for expanded clones.

TRBD1	TRBV19	-	TRBJ1-5	TGTGCCAGTAGTGAGACAGGGGGACCCCAGCATTTT	CASSETGGPQHF
TRBD1	TRBV6-6	-	TRBJ1-2	TGTGCCAGCAGTCGATCGACAGGGGAAAGTGGCTACACCTTC	CASSRSTGESGYTF
TRBD1	TRBV11-3	once	TRBJ2-1	TGTGCCAGCAGCCATCTTCTGACAGGGATCAATGAGCAGTTCTTC	CASSHLLTGINEQFF
TRBD1	TRBV6-1	-	TRBJ2-1	TGTGCCAGCAGTGTTCGACAGGGAAGCTCCTACAATGAGCAGTTCTTC	CASSVRQGSSYNEQFF
-	TRBV19	few	TRBJ1-6	TGTGCCAGTAAAACAGGCTCCAATTCACCCCTCCACTTT	CASKTGSNSPLHF
-	TRBV6-5	-	TRBJ2-2	TGTGCCAGCGGGCGAAACACCGGGGAGCTGTTTTTT	CASGRNTGELFF
TRBD1	TRBV19	-	TRBJ2-2	TGTGCCAGTAGTATAGGGGACAGGGTGAACACCGGGGAGCTGTTTTTT	CASSIGDRVNTGELFF
TRBD1	TRBV19	-	TRBJ2-7	TGTGCCAGTAGTGGAACAGGGGGCCGGACGTTC	CASSGTGGRTF
TRBD1	TRBV5-6	-	TRBJ1-2	TGTGCCAGCAGCGCCCGCCCACGGACAGGAAGCTATGGCTACACCTTC	CASSARPRTGSYGYTF
-	TRBV6-2/TRBV6-3	few	TRBJ2-2	TGTGCCAGCAGTTACTCGACTACGGGCACCGGGGAGCTGTTTTTT	CASSYSTTGTGELFF
-	TRBV6-1	-	TRBJ1-2	TGTGCCAGCAGTGAGGAACAGGGCCCCTATGGCTACACCTTC	CASSEEQGPYGYTF
TRBD1	TRBV7-8	-	TRBJ2-1	TGTGCCAGCAGCCAGACAGGGGGCTGGGATGAGCAGTTCTTC	CASSQTGGWDEQFF
-	TRBV20-1	-	TRBJ2-3	TGCAGTGCTAGTAGCGCGCTGTGGCCAGATACGCAGTATTTT	CSASSALWPDTQYF
-	TRBV11-3	-	TRBJ2-1	TGTGCCAGCAGCCCTAGGGGGGGCCTATTCGCAGGGGACAATGAGCAGTTCTTC	CASSPRGGLFAGDNEQFF
TRBD1	TRBV19	-	TRBJ1-6	TGTGCCAGTAGTCCCCCGGACAGGGACCATTCACCCCTCCACTTT	CASSPPDRDHSPLHF
TRBD1	TRBV6-5	-	TRBJ1-2	TGTGCCAGCAGTTACATCAGGGGGCATGGCTACACCTTC	CASSYIRGHGYTF
TRBD1	TRBV5-5	once	TRBJ1-1	TGTGCCAGCATTTTCGGGACAGCCGTCCGTGAAGCTTTCTTT	CASIFGTAVREAFF
-	TRBV7-6	-	TRBJ2-1	TGTGCCAGCAGCTCTTCAGGCTTAAATGAGCAGTTCTTC	CASSSSGLNEQFF
-	TRBV2	-	TRBJ2-7	TGTGCCAGCCAGCTCGGGGGTGCCTACGAGCAGTACTTC	CASQLGGAYEQYF
-	TRBV15	-	TRBJ1-2	TGTGCCACCAGCACCGCGCAACCCTTGACTGCCTATGGCTACACCTTC	CATSTAQPLTAYGYTF
-	TRBV18	-	TRBJ2-1	TGTGCCAGCTCGGGATTGGACTGGAATGAGCAGTTCTTC	CASSGLDWNEQFF
-	TRBV12-3/TRBV12-4	-	TRBJ1-1	TGTGCCAGCAGCCTAGTCGGTACTGAAGCTTTCTTT	CASSLVGTEAFF
-	TRBV11-2	-	TRBJ2-2	TGTGCCAGCAGCTTTTCTACAGGGACCGGGGAGCTGTTTTTT	CASSFSTGTGELFF
-	TRBV11-2	-	TRBJ2-2	TGTGCCAGCAGCTTAGAGGGGAGTGGAGCCGGGGAGCTGTTTTTT	CASSLEGSGAGELFF
-	TRBV5-1	-	TRBJ1-5	TGCGCCAGCAAGGTAGGGGAGGGTCAGCCCCAGCATTTT	CASKVGEGQPQHF
TRBD2	TRBV9	-	TRBJ2-3	TGTGCCAGCAGCGAGGACGGGACTATCGTTGGCACAGATACGCAGTATTTT	CASSEDGTIVGTDTQYF